The clone carrying this T cell receptor beta chain has ten or more counts. CDR3 length equals 16 residues. In germline, CDR1 is ENHRY, CDR2 SYGVKD. With V trimmed by 3 bases and J by 0 bases, 5 bases remained unmatched. TCRdb re-processed the PCR reads through MiXCR. This sample has fewer than 35,000 clones, with 18% found just once. These data originate in a study of metastatic and nonmetastatic thyroid tumors. The overall study: Peripheral blood and tumor or nodule samples from malignant and benign thyroid patients were compared.

Thyroid surgery was preceded by no treatment in any patient. This receptor was obtained from a female donor with papillary thyroid cancer or a benign thyroid nodule (not recorded which). Some clones in this sample may be carry-over from other donors' samples. The material sequenced was blood. The rearrangement links TRBV10-3 to TRBJ1-5; 7 bases are shared with TRBD1. CDR3 nucleotide sequence: TGTGCCATCAGTGAAGGGGACAGATATAGCAATCAGCCCCAGCATTTT. Its protein is CAISEGDRYSNQPQHF.